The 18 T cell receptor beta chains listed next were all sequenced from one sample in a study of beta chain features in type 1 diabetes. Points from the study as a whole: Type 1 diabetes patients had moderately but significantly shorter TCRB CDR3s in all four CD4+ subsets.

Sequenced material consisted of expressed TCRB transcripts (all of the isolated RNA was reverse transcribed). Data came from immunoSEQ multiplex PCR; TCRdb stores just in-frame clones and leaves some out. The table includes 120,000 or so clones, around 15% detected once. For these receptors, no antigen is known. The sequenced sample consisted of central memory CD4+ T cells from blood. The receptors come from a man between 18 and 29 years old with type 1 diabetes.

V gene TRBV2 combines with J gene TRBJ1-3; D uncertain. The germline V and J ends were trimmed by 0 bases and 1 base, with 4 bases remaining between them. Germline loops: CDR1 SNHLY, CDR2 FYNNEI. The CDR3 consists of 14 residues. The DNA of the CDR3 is TGTGCCAGCAGTGAAGCAGGGTCTGGAAACACCATATATTTT. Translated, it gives CASSEAGSGNTIYF.

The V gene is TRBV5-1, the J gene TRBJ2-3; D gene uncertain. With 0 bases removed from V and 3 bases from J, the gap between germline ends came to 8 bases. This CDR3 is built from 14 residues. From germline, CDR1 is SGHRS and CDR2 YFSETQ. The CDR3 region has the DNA TGCGCCAGCAGCTTGGGACCGATGACAGATACGCAGTATTTT. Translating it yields CASSLGPMTDTQYF.

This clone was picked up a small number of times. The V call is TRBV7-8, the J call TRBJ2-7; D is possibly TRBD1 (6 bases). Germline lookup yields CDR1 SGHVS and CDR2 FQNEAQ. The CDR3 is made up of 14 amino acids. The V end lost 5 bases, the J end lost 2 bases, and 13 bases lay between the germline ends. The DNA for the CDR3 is TGTGCCAGCAGCAGCCGGGACACAGCCTACGAGCAGTACTTC. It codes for CASSSRDTAYEQYF.

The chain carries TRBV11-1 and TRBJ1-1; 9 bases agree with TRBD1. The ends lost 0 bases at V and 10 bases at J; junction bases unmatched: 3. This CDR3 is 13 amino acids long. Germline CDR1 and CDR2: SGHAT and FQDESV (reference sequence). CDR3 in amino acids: CASSLAETGGAFF. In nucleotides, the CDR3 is TGTGCCAGCAGCTTAGCAGAGACAGGGGGAGCTTTCTTT.

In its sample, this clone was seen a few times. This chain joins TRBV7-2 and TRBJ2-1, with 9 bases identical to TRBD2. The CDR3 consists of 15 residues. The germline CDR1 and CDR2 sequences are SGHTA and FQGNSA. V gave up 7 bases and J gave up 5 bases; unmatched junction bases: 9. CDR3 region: CASKVAGASNNEQFF. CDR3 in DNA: TGTGCCAGCAAAGTAGCGGGGGCCTCAAACAATGAGCAGTTCTTC. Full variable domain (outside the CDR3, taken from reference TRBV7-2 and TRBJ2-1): GAGVSQSPSNKVTEKGKDVELRCDPISGHTALYWYRQSLGQGLEFLIYFQGNSAPDKSGLPSDRFSAERTGGSVSTLTIQRTQQEDSAVYLCASKVAGASNNEQFFGPGTRLTVL.

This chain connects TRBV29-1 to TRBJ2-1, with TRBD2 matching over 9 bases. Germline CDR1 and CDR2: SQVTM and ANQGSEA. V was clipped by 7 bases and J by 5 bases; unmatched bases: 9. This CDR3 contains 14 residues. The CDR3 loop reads CSARSAGGDNEQFF. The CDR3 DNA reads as TGCAGCGCTCGCTCAGCGGGGGGCGACAATGAGCAGTTCTTC.

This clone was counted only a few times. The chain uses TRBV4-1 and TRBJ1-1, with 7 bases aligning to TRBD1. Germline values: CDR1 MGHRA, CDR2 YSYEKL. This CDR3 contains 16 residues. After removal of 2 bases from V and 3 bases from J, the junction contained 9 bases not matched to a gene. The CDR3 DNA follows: TGCGCCAGCAGCCAACAGGGGGGTAGGGGTTACACTGAAGCTTTCTTT. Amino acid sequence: CASSQQGGRGYTEAFF.

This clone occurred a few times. CDR3 sequence (DNA): TGCGCCAGCAGCTTGGCCACTGTTAACACAGATACGCAGTATTTT. Protein: CASSLATVNTDTQYF. The rearrangement links TRBV5-1 to TRBJ2-3, with D unclear. The germline V and J ends were trimmed by 0 bases and 2 bases, with 10 bases remaining between them. The CDR3 runs 15 residues. Germline CDR1 SGHRS, CDR2 YFSETQ.

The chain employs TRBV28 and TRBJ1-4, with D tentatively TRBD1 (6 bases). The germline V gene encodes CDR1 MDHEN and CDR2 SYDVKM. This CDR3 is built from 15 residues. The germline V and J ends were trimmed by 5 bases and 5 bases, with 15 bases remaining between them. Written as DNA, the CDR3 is TGTGCCAGCAGTCCTCCCGGGACAAGCAATGAAAAACTGTTTTTT. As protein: CASSPPGTSNEKLFF.

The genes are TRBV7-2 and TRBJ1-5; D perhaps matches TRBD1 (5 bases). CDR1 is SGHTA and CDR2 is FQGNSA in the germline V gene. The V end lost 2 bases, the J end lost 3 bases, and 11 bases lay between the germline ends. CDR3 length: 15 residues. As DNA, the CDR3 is TGTGCCAGCAGCTTAAGGCCAGGGCACAATCAGCCCCAGCATTTT. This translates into CASSLRPGHNQPQHF.

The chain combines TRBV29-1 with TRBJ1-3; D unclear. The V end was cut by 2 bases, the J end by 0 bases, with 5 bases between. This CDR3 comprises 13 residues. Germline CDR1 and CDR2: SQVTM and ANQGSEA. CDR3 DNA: TGCAGCGTTGAACTCTTCTCTGGAAACACCATATATTTT. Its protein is CSVELFSGNTIYF. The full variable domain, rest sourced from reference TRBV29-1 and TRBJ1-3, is SAVISQKPSRDICQRGTSLTIQCQVDSQVTMMFWYRQQPGQSLTLIATANQGSEATYESGFVIDKFPISRPNLTFSTLTVSNMSPEDSSIYLCSVELFSGNTIYFGEGSWLTVV.

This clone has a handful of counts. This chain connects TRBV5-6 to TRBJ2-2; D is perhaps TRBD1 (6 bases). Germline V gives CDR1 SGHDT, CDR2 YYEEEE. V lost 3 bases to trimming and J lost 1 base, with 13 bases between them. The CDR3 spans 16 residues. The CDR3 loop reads CASSSLPGQNTGELFF. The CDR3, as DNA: TGTGCCAGCAGCTCACTACCGGGACAGAACACCGGGGAGCTGTTTTTT. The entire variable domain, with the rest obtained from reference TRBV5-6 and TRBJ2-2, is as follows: DAGVTQSPTHLIKTRGQQVTLRCSPKSGHDTVSWYQQALGQGPQFIFQYYEEEERQRGNFPDRFSGHQFPNYSSELNVNALLLGDSALYLCASSSLPGQNTGELFFGEGSRLTVL.

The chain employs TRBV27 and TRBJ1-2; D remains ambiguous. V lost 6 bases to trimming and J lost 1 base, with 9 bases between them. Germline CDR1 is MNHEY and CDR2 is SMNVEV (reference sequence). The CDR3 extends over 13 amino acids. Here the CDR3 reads CASSPPDNYGYTF. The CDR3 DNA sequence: TGTGCCAGCAGCCCACCGGATAACTATGGCTACACCTTC.

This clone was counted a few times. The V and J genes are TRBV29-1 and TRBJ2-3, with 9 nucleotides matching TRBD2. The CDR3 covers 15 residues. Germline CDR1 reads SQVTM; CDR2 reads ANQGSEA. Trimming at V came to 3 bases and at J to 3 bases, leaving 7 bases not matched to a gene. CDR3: CSVETSGGGTDTQYF. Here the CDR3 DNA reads TGCAGCGTTGAGACTAGCGGAGGGGGGACAGATACGCAGTATTTT.

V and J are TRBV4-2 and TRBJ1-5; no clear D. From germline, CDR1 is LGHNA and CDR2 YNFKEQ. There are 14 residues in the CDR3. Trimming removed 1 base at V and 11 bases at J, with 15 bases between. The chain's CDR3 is CASSQGSALMSQHF. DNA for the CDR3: TGTGCCAGCAGCCAAGGAAGCGCCCTCATGTCCCAGCATTTT.

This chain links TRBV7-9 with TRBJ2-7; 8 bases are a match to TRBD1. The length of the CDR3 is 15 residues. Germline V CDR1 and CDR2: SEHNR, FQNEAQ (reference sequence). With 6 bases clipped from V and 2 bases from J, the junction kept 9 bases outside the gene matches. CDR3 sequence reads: CASSLEQGGTYEQYF. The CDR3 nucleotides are TGTGCCAGCAGTCTGGAACAGGGGGGCACCTACGAGCAGTACTTC.

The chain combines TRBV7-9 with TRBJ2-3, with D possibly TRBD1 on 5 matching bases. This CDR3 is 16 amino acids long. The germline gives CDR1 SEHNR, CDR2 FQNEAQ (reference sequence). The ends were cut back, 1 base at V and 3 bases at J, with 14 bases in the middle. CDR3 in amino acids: CASSLGGGVGTDTQYF. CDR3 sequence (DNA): TGTGCCAGCAGCTTAGGGGGCGGAGTTGGAACAGATACGCAGTATTTT.

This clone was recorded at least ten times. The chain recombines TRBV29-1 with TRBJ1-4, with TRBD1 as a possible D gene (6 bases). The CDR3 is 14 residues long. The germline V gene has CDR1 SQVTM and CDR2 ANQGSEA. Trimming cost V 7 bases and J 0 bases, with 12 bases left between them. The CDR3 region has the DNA TGCAGCGCCAGGGACACTGCAACTAATGAAAAACTGTTTTTT. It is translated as CSARDTATNEKLFF.